Listed below are T cell receptor beta chains from one sample, sequenced in a study of siplizumab effects on memory and regulatory T cells. The repertoire was sequenced with immunoSEQ multiplex PCR; TCRdb's copy has only in-frame clones and lacks some. The sample has about 97,000 clones; 80% to 95% are singletons. Material for sequencing was CD4+ T cells sorted from blood. The origin of the receptors is a human donor in good health. Each CDR3 is given with its conserved first and last residue. A D gene is named only where the DNA matches it firmly. For some rows the clone size is stated as once, few or many, or as a class when expanded; others skip it.

d_call j_call clone_size v_call cdr3_aa cdr3_nt
TRBD2 TRBJ2-1 NA TRBV7-2 CASSLDLAGGTYNEQFF TGTGCCAGCAGCTTAGATTTAGCGGGAGGAACGTACAATGAGCAGTTCTTC
NA TRBJ2-3 NA TRBV7-6 CASSLATEGSTDTQYF TGTGCCAGCAGCTTAGCGACAGAGGGGAGCACAGATACGCAGTATTTT
NA TRBJ2-7 NA TRBV11-2 CASSQSYEQYF TGTGCCAGCAGCCAATCCTACGAGCAGTACTTC
TRBD2 TRBJ2-7 NA TRBV7-3 CASSLTGGRTHEQYF TGTGCCAGCAGCTTAACAGGCGGGAGAACGCACGAGCAGTACTTC
NA TRBJ1-4 NA TRBV4-1 CASSQEGELPGKLFF TGCGCCAGCAGCCAAGAGGGGGAGCTGCCGGGGAAACTGTTTTTT
NA TRBJ1-2 once TRBV7-8 CASSRSKGNDGYTF TGTGCCAGCAGCCGAAGCAAAGGGAACGACGGCTACACCTTC
TRBD1 TRBJ1-5 once TRBV19 CASRHRQGKRPQHF TGTGCCAGTAGACACCGACAGGGGAAGAGGCCCCAGCATTTT
TRBD2 TRBJ2-7 NA TRBV7-8 CASSSQTSGSSDSYEQYF TGTGCCAGCAGCTCCCAGACTAGCGGGAGTTCAGACTCCTACGAGCAGTACTTC
NA TRBJ1-1 once TRBV7-3 CASSLRQGTGAFF TGTGCCAGCAGCTTAAGGCAGGGAACTGGGGCTTTCTTT
NA TRBJ2-1 NA TRBV7-3 CASSLHSGYNEQFF TGTGCCAGCAGCCTACACTCGGGTTACAATGAGCAGTTCTTC
NA TRBJ1-4 NA TRBV7-8 CASSSLAPIIKYEKLFF TGTGCCAGCAGCTCCCTGGCCCCTATAATAAAATATGAAAAACTGTTTTTT
NA TRBJ2-5 NA TRBV6-5 CASIGGDPLRETQYF TGTGCCAGCATAGGCGGGGACCCCTTACGGGAGACCCAGTACTTC
NA TRBJ1-2 NA TRBV27 CATMGQNNYGYTF TGTGCCACCATGGGGCAAAATAACTATGGCTACACCTTC
NA TRBJ1-1 NA TRBV6-6 CASSYYGVENTEAFF TGTGCCAGCAGTTATTATGGGGTGGAGAACACTGAAGCTTTCTTT
NA TRBJ2-1 few TRBV2 CASSFSYSYNEQFF TGTGCCAGCAGTTTCAGCTATTCCTACAATGAGCAGTTCTTC
TRBD2 TRBJ2-7 NA TRBV27 CASSSPTGGVYEQYF TGTGCCAGCAGTTCCCCGACGGGAGGTGTCTACGAGCAGTACTTC
NA TRBJ2-1 NA TRBV19 CAIGSHLSSYNEQFF TGTGCCATTGGGAGCCACCTCTCTTCCTACAATGAGCAGTTCTTC
NA TRBJ2-6 NA TRBV28 CASSLFRGDPGANVLTF TGTGCCAGCAGTCTCTTCCGAGGGGACCCCGGGGCCAACGTCCTGACTTTC
NA TRBJ2-7 NA TRBV19 CASLVEDPFEQYF TGTGCCAGCCTCGTTGAAGACCCTTTCGAGCAGTACTTC
NA TRBJ2-5 NA TRBV2 CASNRAVGGETQYF TGTGCCAGCAACAGAGCGGTGGGGGGAGAGACCCAGTACTTC
TRBD2 TRBJ2-1 NA TRBV14 CASSQEGTSGMYNEQFF TGTGCCAGCAGCCAAGAAGGGACTAGCGGAATGTACAATGAGCAGTTCTTC
NA TRBJ2-5 NA TRBV20-1 CSASGLEAQYF TGCAGTGCATCCGGACTCGAGGCCCAGTACTTC
TRBD2 TRBJ2-3 NA TRBV6-6 CASSYTSGISTDTQYF TGTGCCAGCAGTTACACTAGCGGGATTAGCACAGATACGCAGTATTTT
NA TRBJ1-4 NA TRBV7-6 CASSYSATNEKLFF TGTGCCAGCAGTTACAGTGCAACTAATGAAAAACTGTTTTTT
NA TRBJ1-1 few TRBV6-6 CASSYRGVGTEAFF TGTGCCAGCAGTTACCGGGGTGTTGGCACTGAAGCTTTCTTT
TRBD1 TRBJ2-5 NA TRBV12-5 CASGPGQGPLGAETQYF TGTGCTAGTGGTCCGGGACAGGGTCCGTTGGGGGCAGAGACCCAGTACTTC
NA TRBJ2-1 NA TRBV23-1 CASSQSISAGAMAYNEQFF TGCGCCAGCAGTCAATCGATTTCCGCAGGGGCAATGGCCTACAATGAGCAGTTCTTC
NA TRBJ1-2 NA TRBV30 CAFDLSGTLYGYTF TGTGCCTTTGATCTTTCCGGGACGCTGTATGGCTACACCTTC
TRBD2 TRBJ2-3 NA TRBV9 CASSVVVSGGSDTQYF TGTGCCAGCAGCGTAGTAGTCAGCGGGGGGTCGGATACGCAGTATTTT
TRBD1 TRBJ2-3 NA TRBV6-4 CASSDRATGGSDTQYF TGTGCCAGCAGTGACCGAGCTACAGGGGGCTCCGATACGCAGTATTTT
NA TRBJ2-1 NA TRBV5-1 CASSWKDISNEQFF TGCGCCAGCAGCTGGAAGGACATTTCGAATGAGCAGTTCTTC
NA TRBJ1-5 NA TRBV19 CASSTLLGRLGGNQPQHF TGTGCCAGTAGTACCCTTCTGGGTCGGCTTGGGGGCAATCAGCCCCAGCATTTT
TRBD1 TRBJ1-2 NA TRBV12-5 CASGLGTGGLGYTF TGTGCTAGTGGTTTAGGGACAGGGGGACTTGGCTACACCTTC
NA TRBJ1-5 few TRBV19 CASSILTAYQPQHF TGTGCCAGTAGTATCTTGACAGCGTATCAGCCCCAGCATTTT
NA TRBJ1-6 NA TRBV27 CASRSGGTRSPLHF TGTGCCAGCAGGTCTGGGGGGACTCGTTCGCCCCTCCACTTT
TRBD1 TRBJ2-1 NA TRBV5-6 CASSLARDRARRNEQFF TGTGCCAGCAGCTTGGCCCGAGACAGGGCTAGGCGCAATGAGCAGTTCTTC
TRBD2 TRBJ2-5 once TRBV15 CATSKRTSLETQYF TGTGCCACCAGCAAACGGACTAGCTTGGAGACCCAGTACTTC
NA TRBJ1-5 NA TRBV18 CASSTEYSNQPQHF TGTGCCAGTTCTACGGAATATAGCAATCAGCCCCAGCATTTT
NA TRBJ1-2 NA TRBV6-6 CASSYSTTVGPGYTF TGTGCCAGCAGTTACTCGACCACAGTGGGTCCTGGCTACACCTTC
TRBD1 TRBJ2-1 NA TRBV18 CASCRDRALNEQFF TGTGCCAGCTGCCGGGACAGGGCGCTCAATGAGCAGTTCTTC
TRBD2 TRBJ2-3 NA TRBV7-9 CASSRQTSGSADTQYF TGTGCCAGCAGCCGCCAGACTAGCGGGAGCGCAGATACGCAGTATTTT
NA TRBJ1-4 NA TRBV21-1 CASKGAGQGYEKLFF TGTGCCAGCAAGGGGGCGGGACAGGGTTATGAAAAACTGTTTTTT